Listed below are T cell receptor beta chains from one sample, sequenced in a study of Ad26.COV2.S vaccination and SARS-CoV-2 variants. TCRdb's table, derived via immunoSEQ multiplex PCR, lists solely in-frame clones and lacks some. The data hold about 400,000 clones, with approximately 90% observed a single time. Sequenced material: peripheral blood, taken in a trial of Ad26.COV2.S vaccine versus placebo. The receptors were sampled from a person between 18 and 59 years old who received the Ad26.COV2.S COVID-19 vaccine or a placebo. CDR3s include the opening cysteine and the closing phenylalanine or tryptophan. A D gene is named only where the DNA matches it firmly. The size entry is marked missing in some rows and otherwise reads once, few, many or a size class.

TRBJ2-7,NA,once,TRBV3-1/TRBV3-2,CASSPTIVGSPKVLRVYEQYF,TGTGCCAGCAGCCCAACTATTGTGGGCTCCCCAAAGGTGCTCAGGGTATACGAGCAGTACTTC
TRBJ1-6,NA,NA,TRBV6-2/TRBV6-3,CASSYGGPNSPLHF,TGTGCCAGCAGTTACGGGGGACCAAATTCACCCCTCCACTTT
TRBJ1-2,TRBD1,NA,TRBV13,CASSTRTGKNRGYTF,TGTGCCAGCAGCACCCGGACAGGGAAGAACAGGGGCTACACCTTC
TRBJ1-2,TRBD1,NA,TRBV19,CASSTGGYGYTF,TGTGCCAGTAGTACAGGGGGCTATGGCTACACCTTC
TRBJ1-6,NA,NA,TRBV28,CASGPLLGNSPLHF,TGTGCCAGCGGACCCTTGTTGGGAAATTCACCCCTCCACTTT
TRBJ2-5,NA,NA,TRBV13,CASSGGPAGETQYF,TGTGCCAGCAGCGGGGGCCCCGCTGGAGAGACCCAGTACTTC
TRBJ2-5,NA,NA,TRBV5-1,CASSLEGETQYF,TGCGCCAGCAGCTTAGAGGGAGAGACCCAGTACTTC
TRBJ2-5,NA,NA,TRBV9,CASSPTSGLSTQYF,TGTGCCAGCAGCCCTACCTCGGGCCTGTCGACCCAGTACTTC
TRBJ2-7,NA,NA,TRBV19,CASSSDSPSYEQYF,TGTGCCAGTAGTTCGGACAGCCCCTCCTACGAGCAGTACTTC
TRBJ1-2,NA,once,TRBV3-1/TRBV3-2,CASSQEGGLGYGYTF,TGTGCCAGCAGCCAAGAAGGCGGCCTGGGCTATGGCTACACCTTC
TRBJ2-2,NA,NA,TRBV10-3,CAITYGGQGRGTGELFF,TGTGCCATCACCTATGGAGGGCAGGGCCGCGGCACCGGGGAGCTGTTTTTT
TRBJ2-1,NA,NA,TRBV7-3,CASSHPGDEQFF,TGTGCCAGCAGCCACCCAGGAGATGAGCAGTTCTTC
TRBJ2-4,NA,NA,TRBV10-2,CASSEWGDTNKNIQYF,TGCGCCAGCAGTGAGTGGGGGGACACCAACAAAAACATTCAGTACTTC
TRBJ1-5,NA,NA,TRBV9,CASSVEDNQPQHF,TGTGCCAGCAGCGTCGAGGATAATCAGCCCCAGCATTTT
TRBJ2-1,NA,NA,TRBV18,CASSPRGRATNEQFF,TGTGCCAGCTCACCCCGGGGTCGAGCAACAAATGAGCAGTTCTTC
TRBJ2-2,NA,NA,TRBV27,CASSPRGGAAVGELFF,TGTGCCAGCAGTCCCCGAGGGGGGGCGGCGGTCGGGGAGCTGTTTTTT
TRBJ2-2,TRBD2,NA,TRBV4-3,CASSHSLATALNTGELFF,TGCGCCAGCAGCCACTCACTAGCGACAGCTTTAAACACCGGGGAGCTGTTTTTT
TRBJ1-2,NA,NA,TRBV30,CAWNLRRGYGYTF,TGTGCCTGGAACCTGAGAAGGGGTTATGGCTACACCTTC
TRBJ2-5,NA,NA,TRBV6-1,CASSEAPSETQYF,TGTGCCAGCAGTGAAGCCCCGTCGGAGACCCAGTACTTC
TRBJ2-5,NA,NA,TRBV5-4,CASSLDPPTSQETQYF,TGTGCCAGCAGCTTGGACCCTCCGACAAGCCAAGAGACCCAGTACTTC
TRBJ2-3,NA,NA,TRBV11-2,CASSLSSLSDTQYF,TGTGCCAGCAGCTTGAGTAGTTTGTCAGATACGCAGTATTTT
TRBJ2-3,TRBD2,NA,TRBV4-1,CASRHPYSGRAADTQYF,TGCGCCAGCAGACACCCGTATAGCGGGAGGGCCGCAGATACGCAGTATTTT
TRBJ1-4,TRBD1,NA,TRBV15,CATSRVSGTGGEKLFF,TGTGCCACCAGCAGAGTGTCCGGAACAGGGGGAGAAAAACTGTTTTTT
TRBJ2-7,NA,NA,TRBV27,CASSASVGPYEQYF,TGTGCCAGCAGTGCCTCCGTTGGGCCCTACGAGCAGTACTTC
TRBJ2-7,TRBD1,NA,TRBV4-3,CASSQSTGGNYEQYF,TGCGCCAGCAGCCAGTCGACAGGGGGCAACTACGAGCAGTACTTC
TRBJ2-7,NA,NA,TRBV11-3,CASSLARASVNSYEQYF,TGTGCCAGCAGCTTAGCTCGGGCTAGCGTCAACTCCTACGAGCAGTACTTC
TRBJ2-5,NA,NA,TRBV9,CASSVGTHETQYF,TGTGCCAGCAGCGTCGGGACCCATGAGACCCAGTACTTC
TRBJ2-3,NA,NA,TRBV28,CASSFPTRPDTQYF,TGTGCCAGCAGTTTCCCGACAAGACCAGATACGCAGTATTTT
TRBJ2-2,NA,NA,TRBV24-1,CATSPAANTGELFF,TGTGCCACCAGCCCAGCGGCAAACACCGGGGAGCTGTTTTTT
TRBJ1-1,NA,NA,TRBV5-6,CASRDRLNTEAFF,TGTGCCAGCAGGGACAGATTGAACACTGAAGCTTTCTTT